This T cell receptor beta chain was documented in a study of blood T cell repertoires in COVID-19. Study details: Nucleic acid was either cDNA or gDNA, and it came from T cells, B-cell-depleted T cells, or PBMCs.

Germline V gene sequence: CDR1 LGHNT, CDR2 FRNRAP. The CDR3 length is 15 residues. V lost 3 bases, J lost 3 bases, and 4 bases stayed unmatched. The table came from immunoSEQ multiplex PCR; TCRdb's copy has only in-frame clones and leaves some out. The repertoire includes around 50,000 clones, approximately 82% of them detected once, and over 4.5% sits in the top ten. This clone was seen only once. The clonotype originates from a human donor in a cohort sampled during active COVID-19. The chain recombines TRBV12-5 with TRBJ2-3; 9 nucleotides match TRBD2. The source material was peripheral blood. The DNA for the CDR3 is TGTGCTAGTGGTTTACGGCTAGCGGGGACAGATACGCAGTATTTT. Protein sequence: CASGLRLAGTDTQYF.